Shown below are 26 T cell receptor beta chains from a single sample sequenced in a study of T cells in women clearing cervical HPV infection. The method was immunoSEQ multiplex PCR; TCRdb's version includes in-frame clones alone and lacks a portion of them. This table lists roughly 25,000 clones. Sequencing input: blood buffy coat. These receptors were taken from a woman aged 18-70 years with a cervical HPV16 infection that either progressed to CIN3+ or cleared (not recorded which).

Concerning this clone: The read ends 3 residues shy of where the CDR3 ends; the end is completed using the germline J gene. This rearrangement joins TRBV13 to TRBJ2-7; 8 nucleotides match TRBD2. CDR3 length equals 15 residues. V shed 1 base and J 3 bases; nucleotides not matched to a gene: 5. The germline V gene has CDR1 PRHDT and CDR2 FYEKMQ (reference sequence). CDR3 bases read: TGTGCCAGCAGCTTAGACGGAGCGGGAGTCTACGAG. Protein: CASSLDGAGVYE. In full, the CDR3 is CASSLDGAGVYEQYF.

In regard to this clone: The sequence runs out 3 residues before the end of the CDR3; the remainder is reconstructed from the germline J gene. The chain has TRBV14 and TRBJ2-2; D is perhaps TRBD1 (5 bases). CDR1 SGHDN and CDR2 FVKESK come from the germline V gene. The V end lost 0 bases, the J end lost 3 bases, and 17 bases lay between the germline ends. This CDR3 has 18 amino acids. CDR3 DNA, as far as it was read: TGTGCCAGCAGCCAAGACTCCTATTGGCAGGGCTACACCGGGGAG. Encoded protein: CASSQDSYWQGYTGE. The entire CDR3 protein is CASSQDSYWQGYTGELFF.

With regard to this clone: The CDR3 end is not reached by the read, which stops 3 residues before it; the germline J gene fills it in. The rearrangement links TRBV7-8 to TRBJ1-1, with TRBD1 identical over 7 bases. This CDR3 spans 13 amino acids. J gave up 3 bases and V 6 bases, and 4 bases lay outside the gene matches. Germline lookup yields CDR1 SGHVS and CDR2 FQNEAQ. Partial CDR3 DNA: TGTGCCAGCAGGGATGGGACAGACACTGAA. The encoded protein is CASRDGTDTE. Given in full, the CDR3 is CASRDGTDTEAFF.

Note on this clone: The read ends 3 residues before the CDR3 terminus; that terminus is restored from the germline J gene. This rearrangement joins TRBV23-1 to TRBJ1-2; weak D call: TRBD1 (5 bases). TRBV23-1 qualifies as an ORF whose function is uncertain. The CDR3 sequence is 13 residues long. CDR3 DNA (partial): TGCGCCAGCAGGGAACAGGCGTTCTACGAC. Translation: CASREQAFYD. The whole CDR3 sequence is CASREQAFYDYTF.

Comments on this clone: The read falls 3 residues short of the CDR3 end, and the missing part is taken from the germline J gene. The gene calls are TRBV2 and TRBJ1-5; D is perhaps TRBD1 (5 bases). From germline, CDR1 is SNHLY and CDR2 FYNNEI. This CDR3 contains 16 residues. The ends were cut back, 2 bases at V and 2 bases at J, with 13 bases in the middle. CDR3 bases read: TGTGCCAGCAGTGAATCCGGGGGTTTGGGCAATCAGCCC. It is translated as CASSESGGLGNQP. The complete CDR3 reads CASSESGGLGNQPQHF.

Worth noting for this clone: The sequenced fragment ends 3 residues before the CDR3 boundary, so the rest is inferred from the germline J gene. V is TRBV15 and J is TRBJ2-3, with 10 positions matching TRBD2. V trimming: 5 bases; J trimming: 1 base; junction bases outside the gene matches: 0. The CDR3 has 14 residues. Per germline, CDR1 LNHNV and CDR2 YYDKDF (reference sequence). The CDR3 sequence: CATSLAGGTDTQYF. CDR3 DNA (partial): TGTGCCACCAGCCTAGCGGGAGGCACAGATACG.

On this clone: The CDR3 is cut off 3 residues early in the read; its end comes from the germline J gene. V usage is TRBV7-9 and J usage is TRBJ2-1; D remains ambiguous. CDR3 size: 15 residues. CDR1 is SEHNR and CDR2 is FQNEAQ in the germline V gene (reference sequence). V lost 1 base, J lost 0 bases, and 7 bases lay in between. The CDR3 reads CASSLGLSSYNEQFF. The DNA read from the CDR3 is TGTGCCAGCAGCTTAGGGCTCAGCTCCTACAATGAG.

With regard to this clone: The CDR3 goes on 3 residues after the read ends, and that part is filled in from the germline J gene. The chain joins TRBV20-1 to TRBJ1-2, with 9 nucleotides matching TRBD1. Looked up from germline, CDR1 is DFQATT and CDR2 is SNEGSKA (reference sequence). The V gene end was trimmed by 6 bases and the J gene end by 5 bases; junction bases not matched to a gene: 10. The CDR3 is 14 amino acids. CDR3 DNA, as far as it was read: TGCAGTGCCAAACGACCCGGGACAGGGTATGGC. Translation gives CSAKRPGTGYG. The complete CDR3 sequence is CSAKRPGTGYGYTF.

Comments on this clone: The observed sequence ends 3 residues before the CDR3 terminus, with the missing tail filled in from the germline J gene. The chain uses TRBV12-3 or TRBV12-4 and TRBJ2-5; 8 nucleotides match TRBD2. This CDR3 is built from 16 residues. V lost 5 bases and J lost 4; bases outside the gene matches: 12. CDR3: CASSRLPGLGSETQYF. The part of the CDR3 DNA that was read is TGTGCCAGCAGTCGCCTACCGGGACTAGGGTCAGAGACC.

Concerning this clone itself: The read gets to within 3 residues of the CDR3 end, and the germline J gene fills in the rest. Distinct nucleotide sequences in the sample also encode this CDR3. The chain recombines TRBV2 with TRBJ2-6, with 7 nucleotides matching TRBD2. V gave up 6 bases and J gave up 2 bases; unmatched junction bases: 4. Germline CDR1 and CDR2: SNHLY and FYNNEI. The CDR3 runs 15 residues. The sequenced CDR3 bases are TGTGCCAGCAGGGGGGGGGAGACTGGGGCCAACGTC. Translation gives CASRGGETGANV. The whole CDR3 reads CASRGGETGANVLTF. Full variable domain (remainder filled in from reference TRBV2 and TRBJ2-6): EPEVTQTPSHQVTQMGQEVILRCVPISNHLYFYWYRQILGQKVEFLVSFYNNEISEKSEIFDDQFSVERPDGSNFTLKIRSTKLEDSAMYFCASRGGETGANVLTFGAGSRLTVL.

For this clone: The junction differs from germline at one of its ends, possibly a read error. Distinct nucleotide sequences in the sample also encode this CDR3. CDR3 region: CASSGGTFGNTIYF. The DNA read from the CDR3 is TGCGCCAGCAGCGGCGGGACATTTGGAAACACT. The chain couples TRBV5-1 to TRBJ1-3, with D possibly being TRBD1 (6 bases). Read sequence stops 3 residues before the CDR3 end, and the germline J gene provides the missing end. The germline CDR1 and CDR2 sequences are SGHRS and YFSETQ. The CDR3 totals 14 residues. Supplemented by reference TRBV5-1 and TRBJ1-3, the full variable domain reads KAGVTQTPRYLIKTRGQQVTLSCSPISGHRSVSWYQQTPGQGLQFLFEYFSETQRNKGNFPGRFSGRQFSNSRSEMNVSTLELGDSALYLCASSGGTFGNTIYFGEGSWLTVV.

In the case of this clone: The read ends 3 residues before the CDR3 terminus; that terminus is restored from the germline J gene. This sequence joins TRBV6-1 and TRBJ1-2; a possible D gene is TRBD1 (6 bases). This CDR3 is built from 17 residues. The germline gives CDR1 MNHNS, CDR2 SASEGT. Trimming took 1 base from V and 5 from J, leaving 20 bases between them. The DNA read from the CDR3 is TGTGCCAGCAGTGAAGGCCTTCATGAACAGGGAGCATATGGC. Amino acids: CASSEGLHEQGAYG. Given in full, the CDR3 is CASSEGLHEQGAYGYTF.

For this clone: The read halts 3 residues ahead of the CDR3 end, with the missing end drawn from the germline J gene. This chain joins TRBV13 and TRBJ2-7; TRBD1 matches 9 bases. Losses at the gene ends were 5 bases for V and 3 bases for J; bases not matched to a gene: 11. Germline loops: CDR1 PRHDT, CDR2 FYEKMQ (reference sequence). The CDR3 runs to 16 residues. The DNA read from the CDR3 is TGTGCCAGCAGCCCTGACCGGGACAGGGACTACTACGAG. Translated: CASSPDRDRDYYE. The complete CDR3 reads CASSPDRDRDYYEQYF.

As for this clone: The read finishes 3 residues shy of the CDR3 end, and the germline J gene is used to complete it. The genes are TRBV5-1 and TRBJ2-1; 14 bases agree with TRBD2. Germline V lookup: CDR1 SGHRS, CDR2 YFSETQ. The ends lost 3 bases at V and 7 bases at J; junction bases unmatched: 6. The CDR3 consists of 16 residues. Incomplete CDR3 DNA: TGCGCCAGCAGCTGGCCGGGACTAGCGGGAGTTAATGAG. Translation: CASSWPGLAGVNE. The whole CDR3 region reads CASSWPGLAGVNEQFF.

On this clone itself: Sequence at one end of the junction differs from germline and may be a read error. The missing CDR3 end, 3 residues past where the read stops, is filled in from the germline J gene. Other DNA variants within this sample encode the same CDR3. This sequence joins TRBV30 and TRBJ1-3; D call uncertain. The CDR3 is 14 amino acids. The germline V gene has CDR1 GTSNPN and CDR2 SVGIG (reference sequence). Here the CDR3 reads CAWRTGYSGNTIYF. Incomplete CDR3 DNA: TGTGCCTGGAGGACGGGGTACTCTGGAAACACG.

Details on this clone: Read coverage stops 3 residues before the CDR3 terminus; the germline J gene supplies the remainder. The rearrangement joins TRBV7-8 to TRBJ1-3; 7 bases are shared with TRBD1. The CDR3 runs to 16 residues. CDR1 and CDR2 (germline): SGHVS, FQNEAQ. Trimming took 4 bases from V and 0 from J; bases not matched to a gene: 6. CDR3 region: CASSSDRVSSGNTIYF. The sequenced CDR3 bases are TGTGCCAGCAGCTCAGACAGGGTTAGCTCTGGAAACACC.

Of note for this clone: The missing CDR3 end, 3 residues past where the read stops, is filled in from the germline J gene. This specimen includes other DNA sequences encoding the same CDR3. The V gene is TRBV10-3, the J gene TRBJ1-2; a weak D match, TRBD1 (5 bases). This CDR3 contains 11 residues. The germline CDR1 and CDR2 sequences are ENHRY and SYGVKD. CDR3 DNA, as far as it was read: TGTGCCATTAGACAGACATACGAC. This codes for CAIRQTYD. The whole CDR3 region reads CAIRQTYDYTF.

Worth noting for this clone: The read ends 3 residues before the CDR3 terminus; that terminus is restored from the germline J gene. The rearrangement uses TRBV7-3 and TRBJ2-3; 10 positions match TRBD2. After removal of 4 bases from V and 2 bases from J, the junction contained 3 bases not matched to a gene. The CDR3 has 15 amino acids. Germline V gene lookup returns CDR1 SGHTA and CDR2 FQGTGA. CDR3 DNA, as far as it was read: TGTGCCAGCAGCTCACTAGCGGGGTCCACAGATACG. It codes for CASSSLAGSTDT. The full CDR3 is CASSSLAGSTDTQYF. Supplemented by reference TRBV7-3 and TRBJ2-3, the full variable domain reads GAGVSQTPSNKVTEKGKYVELRCDPISGHTALYWYRQSLGQGPEFLIYFQGTGAADDSGLPNDRFFAVRPEGSVSTLKIQRTERGDSAVYLCASSSLAGSTDTQYFGPGTRLTVL.

Concerning this clone itself: The CDR3 end lies 3 residues beyond the end of the read and is filled in from the germline J gene. The V gene is TRBV18, the J gene TRBJ2-1; 7 bases match TRBD1. The CDR3 sequence is 16 residues long. Trimming removed 3 bases from V and 6 bases from J; junction bases left unmatched: 11. From germline, CDR1 is KGHSH and CDR2 LQKENI. This chain's CDR3 is CASSPNTGDLSNEQFF. The sequenced CDR3 bases are TGTGCCAGCTCACCCAATACAGGGGATCTTAGCAATGAG.

Comments on this clone: The sequence runs out 3 residues before the end of the CDR3; the remainder is reconstructed from the germline J gene. The J gene is TRBJ2-1, the V gene TRBV20-1; tentative D call: TRBD1 (8 bases). The CDR3 loop spans 20 amino acids. With 0 bases removed from V and 2 bases from J, the gap between germline ends came to 26 bases. Germline V gene sequence: CDR1 DFQATT, CDR2 SNEGSKA (reference sequence). This CDR3 reads CSAREEGRGRKRGAYNEQFF. The DNA read from the CDR3 is TGCAGTGCTAGAGAGGAAGGCAGGGGGCGAAAGCGGGGAGCCTACAATGAG.

As regards this clone: The CDR3 extends 3 residues past the end of the read, so its final part is completed from the germline J gene. This sequence joins TRBV6-1 and TRBJ2-2, with TRBD1 as a possible D gene (5 bases). The CDR3 totals 17 residues. The germline V gene has CDR1 MNHNS and CDR2 SASEGT. V gave up 1 base and J gave up 7 bases, with 19 bases separating them. The CDR3 sequence: CASSEGVDPARVGELFF. The covered CDR3 bases are TGTGCCAGCAGTGAAGGGGTAGACCCCGCCAGGGTCGGGGAG.

With respect to this clone: The CDR3 end lies 3 residues beyond the end of the read and is filled in from the germline J gene. The V gene is TRBV7-9, the J gene TRBJ2-4; a possible D gene is TRBD1 (5 bases). The CDR3 runs 15 residues. CDR1 SEHNR and CDR2 FQNEAQ come from the germline V gene (reference sequence). The CDR3 loop reads CASSSTQGRAEGQYF. CDR3 DNA (partial): TGTGCCAGCAGCTCAACGCAGGGTCGGGCAGAAGGT.

Points on this clone: With the read ending 3 residues before the CDR3 end, the germline J gene is used to fill in that end. V gene TRBV5-1 combines with J gene TRBJ1-4, with 9 bases lining up with TRBD1. This CDR3 is built from 15 residues. CDR1 and CDR2 from the germline V gene are SGHRS and YFSETQ. The trim removed 4 bases at V and 8 bases at J, leaving 9 bases unmatched. Here the CDR3 reads CASSEGTGSREKLFF. The sequenced CDR3 bases are TGCGCCAGCAGCGAAGGGACAGGGAGTAGGGAAAAA.

A note on this clone: The CDR3 is cut off 3 residues early in the read; its end comes from the germline J gene. This chain connects TRBV20-1 to TRBJ2-1; 10 bases agree with TRBD2. The CDR3 contains 14 residues. With 3 bases clipped from V and 7 bases from J, the junction kept 6 bases outside the gene matches. Germline V gene data show CDR1 as DFQATT and CDR2 as SNEGSKA (reference sequence). The covered CDR3 bases are TGCAGTGCTAGGCCTAGCGGGAGCGGTAATGAG. Translating it yields CSARPSGSGNE. The CDR3, in full, reads CSARPSGSGNEQFF.

Note on this clone: Read data end 3 residues before the CDR3 end; the end is taken from the germline J gene. The V and J genes are TRBV20-1 and TRBJ2-1, with 14 bases matching TRBD2. The CDR3 runs to 17 residues. The V gene end was trimmed by 3 bases and the J gene end by 1 base; junction bases not matched to a gene: 5. From germline, CDR1 is DFQATT and CDR2 SNEGSKA (reference sequence). CDR3 bases read: TGCAGTGCTAGGGGACTAGCGGGAGTCGTTTCCTACAATGAG. Translation gives CSARGLAGVVSYNE. The CDR3 in full is CSARGLAGVVSYNEQFF.

In regard to this clone: Coverage ceases 3 residues before the CDR3 finishes, and the germline J gene fills in the end. The chain carries TRBV20-1 and TRBJ2-4; TRBD2 aligns across 13 bases. CDR3 size: 16 residues. Per the germline V gene, CDR1 is DFQATT and CDR2 is SNEGSKA (reference sequence). The trim removed 3 bases at V and 2 bases at J, leaving 4 bases unmatched. CDR3 amino acids: CSARGLAGITKNIQYF. CDR3 DNA (partial): TGCAGTGCTAGGGGACTAGCGGGAATTACCAAAAACATT.